This T cell receptor (beta chain) was profiled in a study of blood T cell repertoires in COVID-19. Study at large: The United States, Italy and Spain were the sources of the acute and convalescent COVID-19 samples.

Losses at the gene ends were 2 bases for V and 10 bases for J; bases not matched to a gene: 1. From germline, CDR1 is LGHDT and CDR2 YNNKEL (reference sequence). There are 12 residues in the CDR3. Participant-reported clinical history was the basis for cohort assignment. Only in-frame clones appear in the TCRdb table, and some are missing; sequencing was by immunoSEQ multiplex PCR. This sample has about 250,000 clones, with roughly four fifths found just once. This clonotype was sampled from a woman in her 40s who had been exposed to COVID-19. The specimen was PBMCs or T cells enriched from blood (not recorded which). V usage is TRBV3-1 (or the pseudogene TRBV3-2) and J usage is TRBJ1-1; 10 positions agree with TRBD1. CDR3 region: CASSQRDRGAFF. DNA of the CDR3: TGTGCCAGCAGCCAACGGGACAGGGGAGCTTTCTTT.